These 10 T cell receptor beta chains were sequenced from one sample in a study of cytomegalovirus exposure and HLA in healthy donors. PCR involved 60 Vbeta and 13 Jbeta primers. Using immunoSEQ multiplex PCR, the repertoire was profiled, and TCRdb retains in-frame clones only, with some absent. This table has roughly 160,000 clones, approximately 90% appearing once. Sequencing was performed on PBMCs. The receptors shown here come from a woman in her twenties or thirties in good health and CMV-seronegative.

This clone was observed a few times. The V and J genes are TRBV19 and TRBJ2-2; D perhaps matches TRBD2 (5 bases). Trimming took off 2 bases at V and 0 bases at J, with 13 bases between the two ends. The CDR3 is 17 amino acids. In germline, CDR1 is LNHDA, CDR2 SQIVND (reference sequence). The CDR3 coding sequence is TGTGCCAGTAGTATACGGAGGCAGAGTACGAACACCGGGGAGCTGTTTTTT. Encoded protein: CASSIRRQSTNTGELFF.

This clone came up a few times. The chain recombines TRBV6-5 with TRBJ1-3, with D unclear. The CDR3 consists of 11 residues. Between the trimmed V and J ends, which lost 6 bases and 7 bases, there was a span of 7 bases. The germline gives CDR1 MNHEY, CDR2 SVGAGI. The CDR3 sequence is CASRAVNTIYF. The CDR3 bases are TGTGCCAGCAGGGCCGTTAACACCATATATTTT.

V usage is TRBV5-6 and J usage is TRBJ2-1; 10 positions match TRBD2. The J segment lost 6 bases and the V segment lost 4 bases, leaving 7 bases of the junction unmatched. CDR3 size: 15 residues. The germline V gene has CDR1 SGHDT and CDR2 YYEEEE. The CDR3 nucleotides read TGTGCCAGCAGCCGGAGCGGGGGGGCCTTCAATGAGCAGTTCTTC. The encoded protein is CASSRSGGAFNEQFF. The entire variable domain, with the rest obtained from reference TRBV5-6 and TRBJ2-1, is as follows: DAGVTQSPTHLIKTRGQQVTLRCSPKSGHDTVSWYQQALGQGPQFIFQYYEEEERQRGNFPDRFSGHQFPNYSSELNVNALLLGDSALYLCASSRSGGAFNEQFFGPGTRLTVL.

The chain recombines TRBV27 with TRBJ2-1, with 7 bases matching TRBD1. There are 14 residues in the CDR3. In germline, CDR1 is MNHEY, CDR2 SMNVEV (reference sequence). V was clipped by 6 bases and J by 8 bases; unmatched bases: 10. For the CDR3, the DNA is TGTGCCAGCAGCCTTGGACAGGACGGGGATGAGCAGTTCTTC. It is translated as CASSLGQDGDEQFF.

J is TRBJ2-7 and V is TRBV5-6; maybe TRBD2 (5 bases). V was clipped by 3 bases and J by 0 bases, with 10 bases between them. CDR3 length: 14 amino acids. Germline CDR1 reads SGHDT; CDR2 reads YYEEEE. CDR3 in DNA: TGTGCCAGCAGCTCTGGACTCGGCTCCTACGAGCAGTACTTC. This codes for CASSSGLGSYEQYF.

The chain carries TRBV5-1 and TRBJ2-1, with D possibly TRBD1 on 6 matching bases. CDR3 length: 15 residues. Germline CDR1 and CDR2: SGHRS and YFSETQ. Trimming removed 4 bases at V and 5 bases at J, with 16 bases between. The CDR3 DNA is TGCGCCAGCAGCCTGAGCCAGACAGGCAACAATGAGCAGTTCTTC. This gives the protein CASSLSQTGNNEQFF.

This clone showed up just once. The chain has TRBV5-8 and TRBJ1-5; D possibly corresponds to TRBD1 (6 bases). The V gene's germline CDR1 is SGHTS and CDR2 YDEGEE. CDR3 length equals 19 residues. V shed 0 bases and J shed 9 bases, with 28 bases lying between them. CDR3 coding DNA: TGTGCCAGCAGCTTGGAGACGGGGGCAGGGTCCACTTGGGGGGGGCCCCAGCATTTT. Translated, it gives CASSLETGAGSTWGGPQHF. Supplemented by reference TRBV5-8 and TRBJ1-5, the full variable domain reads EAGVTQSPTHLIKTRGQQATLRCSPISGHTSVYWYQQALGLGLQFLLWYDEGEERNRGNFPPRFSGRQFPNYSSELNVNALELEDSALYLCASSLETGAGSTWGGPQHFGDGTRLSIL.

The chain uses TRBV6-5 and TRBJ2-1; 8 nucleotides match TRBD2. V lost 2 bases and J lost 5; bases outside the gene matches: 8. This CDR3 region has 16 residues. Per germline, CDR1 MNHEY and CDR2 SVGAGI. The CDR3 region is CASSYAQRESNNEQFF. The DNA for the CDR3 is TGTGCCAGCAGTTACGCCCAGCGGGAGAGTAACAATGAGCAGTTCTTC.

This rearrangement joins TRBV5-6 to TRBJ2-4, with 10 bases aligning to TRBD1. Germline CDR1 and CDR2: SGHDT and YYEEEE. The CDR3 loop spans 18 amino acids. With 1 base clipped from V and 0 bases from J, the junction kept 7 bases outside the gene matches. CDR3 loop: CASSLRTGGALAKNIQYF. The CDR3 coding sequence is TGTGCCAGCAGCTTGAGGACAGGGGGGGCTTTAGCCAAAAACATTCAGTACTTC. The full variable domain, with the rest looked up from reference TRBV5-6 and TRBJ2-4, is DAGVTQSPTHLIKTRGQQVTLRCSPKSGHDTVSWYQQALGQGPQFIFQYYEEEERQRGNFPDRFSGHQFPNYSSELNVNALLLGDSALYLCASSLRTGGALAKNIQYFGAGTRLSVL.

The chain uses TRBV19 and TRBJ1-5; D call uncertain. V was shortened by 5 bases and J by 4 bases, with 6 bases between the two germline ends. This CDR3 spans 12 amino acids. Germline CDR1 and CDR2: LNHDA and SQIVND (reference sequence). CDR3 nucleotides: TGTGCCAGTAGTTTTCTAAATCAGCCCCAGCATTTT. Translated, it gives CASSFLNQPQHF.